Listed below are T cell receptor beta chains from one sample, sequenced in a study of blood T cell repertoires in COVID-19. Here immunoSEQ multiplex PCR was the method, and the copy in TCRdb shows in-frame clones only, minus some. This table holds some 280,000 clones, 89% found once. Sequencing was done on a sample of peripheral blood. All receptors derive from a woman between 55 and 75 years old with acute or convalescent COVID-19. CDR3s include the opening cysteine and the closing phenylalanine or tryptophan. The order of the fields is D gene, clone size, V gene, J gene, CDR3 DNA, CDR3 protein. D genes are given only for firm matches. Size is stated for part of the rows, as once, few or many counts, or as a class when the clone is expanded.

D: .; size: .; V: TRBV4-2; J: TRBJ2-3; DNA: TGTGCCAGCAGCCAAGGCTGGACTGCGACGATCCTGGGGACAGATACGCAGTATTTT; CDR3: CASSQGWTATILGTDTQYF
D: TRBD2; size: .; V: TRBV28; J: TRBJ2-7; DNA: TGTGCCAGCAGCCCAGCGGGTAGCGGGAAGTACGAGCAGTACTTC; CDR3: CASSPAGSGKYEQYF
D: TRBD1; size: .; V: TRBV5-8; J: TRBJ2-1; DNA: TGTGCCAGCAGCTCCACAGGGGGGTCCCCCTTTTACAATGAGCAGTTCTTC; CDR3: CASSSTGGSPFYNEQFF
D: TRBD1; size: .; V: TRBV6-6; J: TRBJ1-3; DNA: TGTGCCAGCAGTCTGGACAGGGCTCGCTCTGGAAACACCATATATTTT; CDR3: CASSLDRARSGNTIYF
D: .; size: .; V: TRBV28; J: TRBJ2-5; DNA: TGTGCCAGCAGTTTAGGAGTTCCAGAGACCCAGTACTTC; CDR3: CASSLGVPETQYF
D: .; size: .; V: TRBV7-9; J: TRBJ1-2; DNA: TGTGCCAGCAGCTTAGGACAGTATGGCTACACCTTC; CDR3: CASSLGQYGYTF
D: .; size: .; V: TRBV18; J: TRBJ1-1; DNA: TGTGCCAGCTCACCAGATACGACTGGGACTGAAGCTTTCTTT; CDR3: CASSPDTTGTEAFF
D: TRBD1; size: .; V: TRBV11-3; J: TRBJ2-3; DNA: TGTGCCAGCAGTCTAGGCAGGGGGTCAGATACGCAGTATTTT; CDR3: CASSLGRGSDTQYF
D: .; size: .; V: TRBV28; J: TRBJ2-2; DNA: TGTGCCAGCAGTTTATCTCAGGGTGTAGCCGGGGAGCTGTTTTTT; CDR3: CASSLSQGVAGELFF
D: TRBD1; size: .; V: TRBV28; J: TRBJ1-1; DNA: TGTGCCAGCAGCTTACCCCGGACAGGGGGAACTGAAGCTTTCTTT; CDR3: CASSLPRTGGTEAFF
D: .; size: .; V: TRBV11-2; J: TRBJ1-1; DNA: TGTGCCAGCAGCCGGCCGGAGGACGGAAACACTGAAGCTTTCTTT; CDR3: CASSRPEDGNTEAFF
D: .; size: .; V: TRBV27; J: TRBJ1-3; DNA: TGTGCCAGCAGTTTAGGGCAGAGCTCTGGAAACACCATATATTTT; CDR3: CASSLGQSSGNTIYF
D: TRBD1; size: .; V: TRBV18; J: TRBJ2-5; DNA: TGTGCCAGCTCACCAGAACAGGGGACCGGAGAGACCCAGTACTTC; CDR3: CASSPEQGTGETQYF
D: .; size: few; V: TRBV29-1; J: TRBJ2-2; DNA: TGCAGCGGGCGGAGGATGAACACCGGGGAGCTGTTTTTT; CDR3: CSGRRMNTGELFF
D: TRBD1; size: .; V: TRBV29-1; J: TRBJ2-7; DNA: TGCAGCGTCGCCACCGGGACAGACAACGAGCAGTACTTC; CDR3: CSVATGTDNEQYF
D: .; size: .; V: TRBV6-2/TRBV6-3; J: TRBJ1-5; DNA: TGTGCCAGCAACCCTGACAATAGCAATCAGCCCCAGCATTTT; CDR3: CASNPDNSNQPQHF
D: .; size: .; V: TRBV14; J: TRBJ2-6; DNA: TGTGCCAGCAGCCAATTTTTGGGCCAGGGATTCCCCTCTGGGGCCAACGTCCTGACTTTC; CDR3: CASSQFLGQGFPSGANVLTF
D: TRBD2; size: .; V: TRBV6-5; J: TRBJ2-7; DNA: TGTGCCAGTTACCGTAGCGGGGTAGCCTACGAGCAGTACTTC; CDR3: CASYRSGVAYEQYF
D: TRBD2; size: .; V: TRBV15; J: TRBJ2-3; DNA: TGTGCCACCAGCAGTAGGGGCGGGGGGCTGAGCACAGATACGCAGTATTTT; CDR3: CATSSRGGGLSTDTQYF
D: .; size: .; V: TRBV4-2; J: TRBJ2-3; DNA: TGTGCCAGCAGCTCTTACCTACTTGGTGCTAGCACAGATACGCAGTATTTT; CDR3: CASSSYLLGASTDTQYF
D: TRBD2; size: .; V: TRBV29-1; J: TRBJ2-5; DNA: TGCAGCGTTGAAGATCGGGGGGGGCGTGAGACCCAGTACTTC; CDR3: CSVEDRGGRETQYF
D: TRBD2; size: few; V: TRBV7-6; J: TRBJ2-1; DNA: TGTGCCAGCAGCTTTGGGACTAGCGGAGGGTACAATGAGCAGTTCTTC; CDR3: CASSFGTSGGYNEQFF
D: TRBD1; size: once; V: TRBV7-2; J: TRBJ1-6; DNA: TGTGCCAGCAGCTTAGTCCTTCCGGGACAGGGTTACTCACCCCTCCACTTT; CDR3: CASSLVLPGQGYSPLHF
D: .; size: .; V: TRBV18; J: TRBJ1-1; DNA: TGTGCCAGCTCACTCCCAGTGAACACTGAAGCTTTCTTT; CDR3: CASSLPVNTEAFF
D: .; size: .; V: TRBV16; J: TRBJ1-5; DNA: TGTGCCAGCAGCCAATCGGTAGGACTGCAGCCCCAGCATTTT; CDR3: CASSQSVGLQPQHF
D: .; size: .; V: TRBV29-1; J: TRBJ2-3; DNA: TGCAGCGTTGCGTTCGGTACAGATACGCAGTATTTT; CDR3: CSVAFGTDTQYF
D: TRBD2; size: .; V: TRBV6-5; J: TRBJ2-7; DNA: TGTGCCAGCGGGTTAGCGGGAGGCTCCTACGAGCAGTACTTC; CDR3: CASGLAGGSYEQYF
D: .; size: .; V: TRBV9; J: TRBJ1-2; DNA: TGTGCCAGCAGCGTGGCGGGATTACAGGATCCGAAGGGCTACACCTTC; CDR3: CASSVAGLQDPKGYTF
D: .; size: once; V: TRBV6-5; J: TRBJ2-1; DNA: TGTGCCAGCACGACATCCTACAATGAGCAGTTCTTC; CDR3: CASTTSYNEQFF
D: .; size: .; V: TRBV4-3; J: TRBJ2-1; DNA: TGCGCCAGCAGCCAAGATTCTGAGCCCTACAATGAGCAGTTCTTC; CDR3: CASSQDSEPYNEQFF
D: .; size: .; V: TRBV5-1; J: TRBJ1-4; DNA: TGCGCCAGCAGCTTGGGAAGAGGTGAAAAACTGTTTTTT; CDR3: CASSLGRGEKLFF
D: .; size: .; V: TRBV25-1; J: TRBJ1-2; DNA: TGTGCCAGCAGTGAACTTTCCGACTATGGCTACACCTTC; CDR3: CASSELSDYGYTF
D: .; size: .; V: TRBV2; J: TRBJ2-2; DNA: TGTGCCAGCAGTGAAGTTCACCCGGGCACCGGGGAGCTGTTTTTT; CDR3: CASSEVHPGTGELFF
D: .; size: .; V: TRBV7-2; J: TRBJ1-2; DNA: TGTGCCAGCAGCCTCACCAGGGAGGAGGTGGACGGCTACACCTTC; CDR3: CASSLTREEVDGYTF
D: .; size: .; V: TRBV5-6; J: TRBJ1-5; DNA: TGTGCCAGCAGCTCTGGAGGGATCAATCAGCCCCAGCATTTT; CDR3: CASSSGGINQPQHF
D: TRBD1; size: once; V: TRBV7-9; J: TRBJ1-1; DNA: TGTGCCAGCAGCTTAGGGACAGGGACAGGAACTGAAGCTTTCTTT; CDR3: CASSLGTGTGTEAFF
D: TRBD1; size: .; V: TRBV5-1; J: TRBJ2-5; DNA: TGCGCCAGCAGCTTCGCAGGGGGAGAGACCCAGTACTTC; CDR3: CASSFAGGETQYF
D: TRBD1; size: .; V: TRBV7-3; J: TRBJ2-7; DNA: TGTGCCAGCAGCTTGGGACAGGGGCCCCTATACGAGCAGTACTTC; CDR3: CASSLGQGPLYEQYF
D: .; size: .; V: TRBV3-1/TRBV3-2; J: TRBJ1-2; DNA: TGTGCCAGCAGCCGACCGGGTCTTTCGCACTACACCTTC; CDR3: CASSRPGLSHYTF
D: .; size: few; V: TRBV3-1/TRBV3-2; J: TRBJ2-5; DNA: TGTGCCAGCAACGGACTGGGAGGCCAAGAGACCCAGTACTTC; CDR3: CASNGLGGQETQYF
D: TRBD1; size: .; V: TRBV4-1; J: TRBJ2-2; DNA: TGCGCCAGCAGCCAACCAGGGGGCAGGGCCGGGGAGCTGTTTTTT; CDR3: CASSQPGGRAGELFF
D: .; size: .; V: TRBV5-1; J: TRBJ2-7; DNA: TGCGCCAGCAGCTTGTACAGGTCCGGCTACGAGCAGTACTTC; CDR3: CASSLYRSGYEQYF
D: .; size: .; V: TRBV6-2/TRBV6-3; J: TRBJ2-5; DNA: TGTGCCAGCAGTCCCCCGGGAGCAAATCGGGAGACCCAGTACTTC; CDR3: CASSPPGANRETQYF
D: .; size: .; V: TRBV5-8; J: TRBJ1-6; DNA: TGTGCCAGCAGCTTGGGCCTAGACTTATCACCCCTCCACTTT; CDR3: CASSLGLDLSPLHF
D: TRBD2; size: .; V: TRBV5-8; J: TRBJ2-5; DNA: TGTGCCAGCAGCTTGGGGACTAGCGCCCAAGAGACCCAGTACTTC; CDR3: CASSLGTSAQETQYF
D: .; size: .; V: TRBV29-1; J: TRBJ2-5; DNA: TGCAGCGGGCGGGGAGCTCAAGAGACCCAGTACTTC; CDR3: CSGRGAQETQYF
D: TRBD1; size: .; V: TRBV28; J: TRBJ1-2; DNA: TGTGCCAGCAGACTGACAGGGAATGGCTACACCTTC; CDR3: CASRLTGNGYTF